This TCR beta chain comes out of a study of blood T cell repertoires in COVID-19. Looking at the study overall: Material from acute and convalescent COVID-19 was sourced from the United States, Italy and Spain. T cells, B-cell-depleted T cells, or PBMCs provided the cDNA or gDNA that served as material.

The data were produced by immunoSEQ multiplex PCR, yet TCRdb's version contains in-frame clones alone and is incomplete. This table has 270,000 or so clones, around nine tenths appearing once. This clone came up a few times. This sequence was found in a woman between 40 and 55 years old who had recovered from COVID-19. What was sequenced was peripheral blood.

The CDR3 is CASSEVRGGAHSNQPQHF. DNA for the CDR3: TGTGCCAGCAGTGAAGTACGAGGGGGCGCGCATAGCAATCAGCCCCAGCATTTT. The chain has TRBV6-1 and TRBJ1-5, with 7 bases identical to TRBD1. Unmatched junction bases numbered 9, after V lost 1 base and J lost 0 bases. In germline, CDR1 is MNHNS, CDR2 SASEGT. There are 18 residues in the CDR3.